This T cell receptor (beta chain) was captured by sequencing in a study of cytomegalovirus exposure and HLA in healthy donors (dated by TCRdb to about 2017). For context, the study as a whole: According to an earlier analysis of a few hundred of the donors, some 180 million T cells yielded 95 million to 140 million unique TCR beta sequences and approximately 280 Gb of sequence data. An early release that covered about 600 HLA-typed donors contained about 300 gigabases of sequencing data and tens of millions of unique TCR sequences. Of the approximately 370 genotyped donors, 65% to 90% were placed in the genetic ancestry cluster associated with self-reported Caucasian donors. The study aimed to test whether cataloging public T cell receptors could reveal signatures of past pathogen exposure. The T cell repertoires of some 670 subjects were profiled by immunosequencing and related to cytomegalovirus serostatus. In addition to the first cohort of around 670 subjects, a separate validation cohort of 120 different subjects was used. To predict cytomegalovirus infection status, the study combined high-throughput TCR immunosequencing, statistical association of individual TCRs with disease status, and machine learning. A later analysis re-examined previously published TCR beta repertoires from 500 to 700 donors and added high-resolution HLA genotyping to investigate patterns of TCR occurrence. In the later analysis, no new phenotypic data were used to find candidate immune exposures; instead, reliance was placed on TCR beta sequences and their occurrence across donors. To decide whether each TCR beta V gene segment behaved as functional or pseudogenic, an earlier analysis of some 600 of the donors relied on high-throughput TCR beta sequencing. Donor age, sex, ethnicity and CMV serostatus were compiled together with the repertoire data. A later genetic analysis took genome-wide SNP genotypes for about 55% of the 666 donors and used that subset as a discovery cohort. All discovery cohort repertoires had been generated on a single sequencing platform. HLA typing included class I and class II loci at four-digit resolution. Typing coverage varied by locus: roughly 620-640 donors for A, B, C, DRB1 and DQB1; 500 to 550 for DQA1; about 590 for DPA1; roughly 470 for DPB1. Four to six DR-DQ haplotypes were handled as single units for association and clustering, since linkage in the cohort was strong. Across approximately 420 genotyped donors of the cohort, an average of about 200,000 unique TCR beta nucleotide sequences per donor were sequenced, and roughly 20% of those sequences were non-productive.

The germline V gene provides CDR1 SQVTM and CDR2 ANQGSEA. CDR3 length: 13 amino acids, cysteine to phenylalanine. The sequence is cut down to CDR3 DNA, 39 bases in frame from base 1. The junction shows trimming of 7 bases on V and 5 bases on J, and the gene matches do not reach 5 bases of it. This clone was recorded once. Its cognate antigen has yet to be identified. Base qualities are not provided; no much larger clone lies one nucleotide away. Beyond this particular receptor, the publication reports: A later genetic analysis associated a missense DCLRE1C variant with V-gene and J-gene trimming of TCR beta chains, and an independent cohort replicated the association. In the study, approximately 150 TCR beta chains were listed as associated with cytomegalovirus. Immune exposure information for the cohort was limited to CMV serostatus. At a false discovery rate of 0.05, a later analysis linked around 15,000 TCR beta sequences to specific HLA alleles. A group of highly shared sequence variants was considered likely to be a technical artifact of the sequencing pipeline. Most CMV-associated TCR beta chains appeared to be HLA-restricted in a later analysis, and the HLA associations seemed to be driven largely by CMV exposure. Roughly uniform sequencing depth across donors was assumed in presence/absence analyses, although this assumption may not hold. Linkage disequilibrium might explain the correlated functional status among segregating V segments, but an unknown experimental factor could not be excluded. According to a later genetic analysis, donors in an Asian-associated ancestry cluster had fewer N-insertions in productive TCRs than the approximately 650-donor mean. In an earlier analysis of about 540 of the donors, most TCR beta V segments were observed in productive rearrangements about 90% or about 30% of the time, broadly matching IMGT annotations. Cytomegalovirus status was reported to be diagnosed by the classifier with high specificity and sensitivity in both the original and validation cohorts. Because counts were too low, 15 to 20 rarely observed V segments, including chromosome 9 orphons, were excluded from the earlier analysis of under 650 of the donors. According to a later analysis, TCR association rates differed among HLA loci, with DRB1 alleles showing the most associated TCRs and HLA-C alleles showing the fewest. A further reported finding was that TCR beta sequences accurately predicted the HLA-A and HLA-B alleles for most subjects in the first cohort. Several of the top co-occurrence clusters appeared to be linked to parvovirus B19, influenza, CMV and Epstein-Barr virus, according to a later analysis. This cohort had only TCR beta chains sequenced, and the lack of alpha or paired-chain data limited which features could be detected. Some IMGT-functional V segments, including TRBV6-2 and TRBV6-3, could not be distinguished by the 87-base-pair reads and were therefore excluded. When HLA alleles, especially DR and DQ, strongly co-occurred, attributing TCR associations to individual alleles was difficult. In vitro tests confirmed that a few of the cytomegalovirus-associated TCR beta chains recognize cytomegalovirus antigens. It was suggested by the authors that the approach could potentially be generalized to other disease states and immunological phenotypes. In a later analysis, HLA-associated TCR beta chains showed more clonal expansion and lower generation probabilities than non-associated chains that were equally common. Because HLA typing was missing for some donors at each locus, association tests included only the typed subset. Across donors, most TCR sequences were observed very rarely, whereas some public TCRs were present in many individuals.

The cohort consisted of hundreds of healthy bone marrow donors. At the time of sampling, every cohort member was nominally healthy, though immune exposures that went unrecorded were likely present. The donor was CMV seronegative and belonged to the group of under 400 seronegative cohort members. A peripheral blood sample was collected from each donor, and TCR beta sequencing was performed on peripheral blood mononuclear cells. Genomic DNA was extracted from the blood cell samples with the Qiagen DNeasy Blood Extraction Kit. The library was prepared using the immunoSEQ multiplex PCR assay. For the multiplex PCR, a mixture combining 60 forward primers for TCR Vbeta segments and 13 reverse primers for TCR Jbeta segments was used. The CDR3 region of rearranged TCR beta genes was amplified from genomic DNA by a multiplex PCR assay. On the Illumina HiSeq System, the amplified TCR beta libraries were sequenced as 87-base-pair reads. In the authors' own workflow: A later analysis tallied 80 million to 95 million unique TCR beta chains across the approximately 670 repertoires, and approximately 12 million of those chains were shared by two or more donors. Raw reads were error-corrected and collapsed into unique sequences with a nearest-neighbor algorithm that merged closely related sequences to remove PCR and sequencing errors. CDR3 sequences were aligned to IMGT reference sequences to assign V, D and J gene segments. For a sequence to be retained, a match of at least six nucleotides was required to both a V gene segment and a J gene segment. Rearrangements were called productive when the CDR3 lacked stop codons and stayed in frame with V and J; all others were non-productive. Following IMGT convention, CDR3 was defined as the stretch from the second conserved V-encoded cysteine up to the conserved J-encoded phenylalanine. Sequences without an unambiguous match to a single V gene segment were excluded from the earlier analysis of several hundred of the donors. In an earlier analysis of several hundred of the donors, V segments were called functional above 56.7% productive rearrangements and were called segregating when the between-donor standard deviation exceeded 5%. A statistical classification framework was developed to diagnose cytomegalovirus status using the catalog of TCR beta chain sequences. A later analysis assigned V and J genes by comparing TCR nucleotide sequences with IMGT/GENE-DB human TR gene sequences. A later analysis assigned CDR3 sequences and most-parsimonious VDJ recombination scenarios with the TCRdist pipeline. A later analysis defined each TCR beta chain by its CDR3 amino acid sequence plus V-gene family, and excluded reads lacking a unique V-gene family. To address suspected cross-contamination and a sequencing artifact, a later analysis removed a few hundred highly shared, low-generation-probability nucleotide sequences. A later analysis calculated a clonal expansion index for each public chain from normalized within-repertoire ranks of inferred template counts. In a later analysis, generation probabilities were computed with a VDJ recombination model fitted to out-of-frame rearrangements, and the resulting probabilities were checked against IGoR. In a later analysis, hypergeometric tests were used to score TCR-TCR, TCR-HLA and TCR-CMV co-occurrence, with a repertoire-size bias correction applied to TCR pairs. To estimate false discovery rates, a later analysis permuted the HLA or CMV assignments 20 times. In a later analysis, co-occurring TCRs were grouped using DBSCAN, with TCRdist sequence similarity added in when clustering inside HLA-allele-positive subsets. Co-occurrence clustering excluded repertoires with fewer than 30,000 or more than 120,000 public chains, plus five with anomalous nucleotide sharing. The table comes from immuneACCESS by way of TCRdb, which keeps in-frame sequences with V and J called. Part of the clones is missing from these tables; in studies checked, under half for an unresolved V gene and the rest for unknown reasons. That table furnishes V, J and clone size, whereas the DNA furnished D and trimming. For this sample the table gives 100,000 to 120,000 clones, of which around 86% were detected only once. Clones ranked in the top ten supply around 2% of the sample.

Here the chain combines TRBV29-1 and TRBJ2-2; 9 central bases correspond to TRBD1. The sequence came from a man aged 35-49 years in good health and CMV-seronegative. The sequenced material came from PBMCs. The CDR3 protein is CSARDRATGELFF. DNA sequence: TGCAGCGCTCGGGACAGGGCTACCGGGGAGCTGTTTTTT.